A single sample gave rise to the 30 T cell receptor beta chains below, sequenced in a study of beta chain features in type 1 diabetes. Findings and limits, study-wide: Shorter TCRB CDR3s, moderately but significantly so, were found in Type 1 diabetes patients in all four CD4+ subsets.

Since all of the isolated RNA was reverse transcribed, expressed TCRB transcripts were what got sequenced. Clones were sequenced by immunoSEQ multiplex PCR, and TCRdb holds only the in-frame ones, with some missing. The sample holds some 700,000 clones, around 15% seen once. No antigens are known for them. The sequencing input was naive CD4+ T cells from blood. The receptors were sampled from a man aged 18 to 29 with type 1 diabetes.

This clone has just a few counts. The chain links TRBV29-1 to TRBJ1-3, with a possible D match to TRBD1 (5 bases). CDR1 and CDR2 from the germline V gene are SQVTM and ANQGSEA. V shed 4 bases and J shed 0 bases, with 13 bases lying between them. This CDR3 spans 15 amino acids. CDR3 nucleotide sequence: TGCAGCGTTGTACCAGGGCTTAGCTCTGGAAACACCATATATTTT. This sequence encodes CSVVPGLSSGNTIYF. Supplemented by reference TRBV29-1 and TRBJ1-3, the full variable domain reads SAVISQKPSRDICQRGTSLTIQCQVDSQVTMMFWYRQQPGQSLTLIATANQGSEATYESGFVIDKFPISRPNLTFSTLTVSNMSPEDSSIYLCSVVPGLSSGNTIYFGEGSWLTVV.

This clone showed up just a few times. The genes are TRBV7-2 and TRBJ1-6; D is ambiguous. Germline V gene data show CDR1 as SGHTA and CDR2 as FQGNSA. V lost 5 bases, J lost 9 bases, and 17 bases lay in between. This CDR3 spans 15 amino acids. The DNA of the CDR3 is TGTGCCAGCAGCCCCGGACCAGGTCGGAGTTCACCCCTCCACTTT. Amino acid sequence: CASSPGPGRSSPLHF.

The J gene is TRBJ2-5, the V gene TRBV5-1; the D gene is possibly TRBD2 (6 bases). V lost 4 bases and J lost 4, with 14 bases in between. Germline V gene data show CDR1 as SGHRS and CDR2 as YFSETQ. The CDR3 is made up of 14 amino acids. CDR3: CASSPQMGGETQYF. The CDR3 DNA reads as TGCGCCAGCAGCCCACAGATGGGGGGAGAGACCCAGTACTTC.

The V and J genes are TRBV29-1 and TRBJ2-5; 7 bases map to TRBD1. The CDR3 is 12 residues long. Germline trimming cut 3 bases from V and 3 bases from J; bases unmatched to any gene: 1. From germline, CDR1 is SQVTM and CDR2 ANQGSEA. CDR3 DNA: TGCAGCGTTGACAGGGGGAAAGAGACCCAGTACTTC. Translation gives CSVDRGKETQYF.

This clone was counted only a few times. The rearrangement joins TRBV15 to TRBJ2-5; D perhaps matches TRBD2 (5 bases). The CDR3 has 15 residues. V was trimmed by 1 base and J by 6 bases, leaving 15 bases between them. Germline CDR1 LNHNV, CDR2 YYDKDF (reference sequence). DNA of the CDR3: TGTGCCACCAGCAGAGCTTATACGGGGTTGCAGACCCAGTACTTC. Amino acids: CATSRAYTGLQTQYF.

This clone turned up a few times. The rearrangement links TRBV2 to TRBJ1-5, with D perhaps TRBD1 (5 bases). CDR1 is SNHLY, CDR2 FYNNEI, per germline. The ends were cut back, 3 bases at V and 4 bases at J, with 13 bases in the middle. This CDR3 has 15 amino acids. The CDR3 bases are TGTGCCAGCAGTGATATGGCAGGGATGAATCAGCCCCAGCATTTT. Translation: CASSDMAGMNQPQHF.

The chain has TRBV7-2 and TRBJ2-7; D not certain. The CDR3 is 12 amino acids. With 1 base removed from V and 3 bases from J, the gap between germline ends came to 4 bases. Germline V gives CDR1 SGHTA, CDR2 FQGNSA. The CDR3 sequence is CASSLEVYEQYF. In DNA, the CDR3 is TGTGCCAGCAGCTTAGAGGTCTACGAGCAGTACTTC.

This chain connects TRBV6-6 to TRBJ1-1; D ambiguous. Germline loops: CDR1 MNHNY, CDR2 SVGAGI (reference sequence). V was clipped by 1 base and J by 5 bases, with 17 bases between them. The CDR3 is 16 amino acids. The CDR3 is CASSYLITSGVTEAFF. DNA for the CDR3: TGTGCCAGCAGTTACTTGATTACCAGTGGGGTAACTGAAGCTTTCTTT.

The chain combines TRBV2 with TRBJ2-1; D is possibly TRBD2 (5 bases). Germline CDR1 is SNHLY and CDR2 is FYNNEI. CDR3 length: 16 amino acids. V lost 1 base and J 7 bases, leaving 17 bases between the germline ends. CDR3: CASSEVYRHSGNEQFF. CDR3 nucleotides: TGTGCCAGCAGTGAAGTGTATCGACACTCGGGGAATGAGCAGTTCTTC.

The rearrangement joins TRBV14 to TRBJ2-1; a weak D match, TRBD2 (5 bases). V lost 1 base and J 12 bases, leaving 19 bases between the germline ends. The germline V gene has CDR1 SGHDN and CDR2 FVKESK. This CDR3 spans 15 amino acids. CDR3 DNA sequence: TGTGCCAGCAGCCAAGCGTTTCCCGTTACCGGAGGGCAGTTCTTC. This encodes CASSQAFPVTGGQFF.

This chain links TRBV23-1 with TRBJ1-3; 9 bases fit TRBD1. TRBV23-1 is known as an ORF, though its function is uncertain. J gave up 2 bases and V 3 bases, and 5 bases lay outside the gene matches. The CDR3 is 16 amino acids. The CDR3 nucleotides read TGCGCCAGCAGTCAGGCCCGGGACAGGGCTGGAAACACCATATATTTT. This codes for CASSQARDRAGNTIYF.

This clone has a handful of counts. V gene TRBV11-2 combines with J gene TRBJ2-1; a possible D gene is TRBD2 (6 bases). Trimming shortened V by 1 base and J by 0 bases, and 7 bases separated the two germline ends. CDR1 and CDR2 from the germline V gene are SGHAT and FQNNGV. The CDR3 covers 15 residues. CDR3 sequence reads: CASSLAGGSYNEQFF. The CDR3 region has the DNA TGTGCCAGCAGCTTAGCCGGGGGCTCCTACAATGAGCAGTTCTTC.

This clone turned up a few times. The chain carries TRBV29-1 and TRBJ2-5; D is uncertain. This CDR3 region has 13 residues. CDR1 and CDR2 (germline): SQVTM, ANQGSEA. V lost 1 base and J 5 bases, leaving 11 bases between the germline ends. The CDR3 here is CSVEANGGETQYF. CDR3 nucleotides: TGCAGCGTTGAAGCTAACGGTGGGGAGACCCAGTACTTC.

The V gene is TRBV14, the J gene TRBJ1-4; TRBD1 is a possible D gene (6 bases). V was shortened by 2 bases and J by 7 bases, with 14 bases between the two germline ends. The CDR3 length is 15 residues. Germline CDR1 reads SGHDN; CDR2 reads FVKESK. The CDR3 bases are TGTGCCAGCAGCCAACAGGGGATACTAACTGAAAAACTGTTTTTT. Translation gives CASSQQGILTEKLFF.

Here the CDR3 DNA reads TGTGCCAGCAGCTTTAAAGGGTCGGGGGCCAACGTCCTGACTTTC. It encodes CASSFKGSGANVLTF. This rearrangement joins TRBV7-3 to TRBJ2-6, with D hard to call. CDR1 and CDR2 (germline): SGHTA, FQGTGA. V lost 3 bases and J 4 bases, leaving 10 bases between the germline ends. The CDR3 sequence is 15 residues long.

This chain links TRBV5-4 with TRBJ2-2; the match to TRBD2 covers 7 bases. The CDR3 loop spans 15 amino acids. CDR1 is SGHNT and CDR2 is YYREEE in the germline V gene (reference sequence). V was pared by 5 bases and J by 0 bases, with 4 bases of the junction left unmatched. As DNA, the CDR3 is TGTGCCAGCAGTTACCGGGGGGCGAACACCGGGGAGCTGTTTTTT. It yields the protein CASSYRGANTGELFF. The entire variable domain, with the rest obtained from reference TRBV5-4 and TRBJ2-2, is as follows: ETGVTQSPTHLIKTRGQQVTLRCSSQSGHNTVSWYQQALGQGPQFIFQYYREEENGRGNFPPRFSGLQFPNYSSELNVNALELDDSALYLCASSYRGANTGELFFGEGSRLTVL.

In this sample, this clone turned up a few times. This chain joins TRBV4-1 and TRBJ2-3; D is ambiguous. Per the germline V gene, CDR1 is MGHRA and CDR2 is YSYEKL. Trimming left V 1 base short and J 2 bases short, with 7 bases between. The CDR3 contains 14 residues. The CDR3 reads CASSQVVLTDTQYF. The CDR3 coding sequence is TGCGCCAGCAGCCAAGTGGTTCTCACAGATACGCAGTATTTT.

This clone was picked up a small number of times. The V call is TRBV4-1, the J call TRBJ1-2; a weak D match, TRBD1 (5 bases). The CDR3 runs 16 residues. Germline CDR1 and CDR2: MGHRA and YSYEKL. Trimming stripped 2 bases from V and 4 bases from J, with 17 bases between. DNA of the CDR3: TGCGCCAGCAGCCAATCACCCCAGGGTGAGTTCTATGGCTACACCTTC. It codes for CASSQSPQGEFYGYTF.

The chain uses TRBV5-1 and TRBJ2-3; D remains unclear. This CDR3 is 13 amino acids long. Trimming stripped 3 bases from V and 4 bases from J, with 9 bases between. The germline CDR1 and CDR2 sequences are SGHRS and YFSETQ. For the CDR3, the DNA is TGCGCCAGCAGCTCCCCCGCCGCAGATACGCAGTATTTT. Protein sequence: CASSSPAADTQYF.

In its sample, this clone was seen a few times. The V and J genes are TRBV10-3 and TRBJ1-5; D is unresolved. This CDR3 comprises 12 residues. The germline V gene has CDR1 ENHRY and CDR2 SYGVKD. Trimming pared 10 bases from V and 5 bases from J, leaving 12 bases between. This CDR3 is CATSRGDQPQHF. CDR3 nucleotides: TGTGCCACCAGCCGCGGCGATCAGCCCCAGCATTTT.

The chain links TRBV11-2 to TRBJ2-4; TRBD1 matches 8 bases. The CDR3 spans 15 residues. Germline trimming cut 5 bases from V and 4 bases from J; bases unmatched to any gene: 7. Germline V lookup: CDR1 SGHAT, CDR2 FQNNGV. The chain's CDR3 is CASSLSGTGKNIQYF. The CDR3, as DNA: TGTGCCAGCAGCCTTTCCGGGACAGGAAAAAACATTCAGTACTTC.

This clone has more than one count but fewer than ten. V usage is TRBV15 and J usage is TRBJ2-7; tentatively, D is TRBD2 (6 bases). Germline V CDR1 and CDR2: LNHNV, YYDKDF (reference sequence). There are 17 residues in the CDR3. The V gene lost 2 bases and the J gene lost 2 bases, with 19 bases spanning the gap. The CDR3 DNA sequence: TGTGCCACCAGCAGAAAGGCTCGGGGGTTAAGGCCCTACGAGCAGTACTTC. Protein product: CATSRKARGLRPYEQYF.

This clone has only a few counts. The chain uses TRBV15 and TRBJ2-5; D gene uncertain. Germline CDR1 is LNHNV and CDR2 is YYDKDF (reference sequence). CDR3 length: 15 amino acids. V was cut by 0 bases and J by 5 bases, with 13 bases left in between. The DNA for the CDR3 is TGTGCCACCAGCAGAGATCTGGGCCAAGCTGAGACCCAGTACTTC. Translated: CATSRDLGQAETQYF.

The rearrangement joins TRBV13 to TRBJ1-1; D ambiguous. With 0 bases removed from V and 4 bases from J, the gap between germline ends came to 9 bases. From germline, CDR1 is PRHDT and CDR2 FYEKMQ (reference sequence). The length of the CDR3 is 14 residues. The CDR3 coding sequence is TGTGCCAGCAGCTTAGGGGGCGCCGGCACTGAAGCTTTCTTT. Translating it yields CASSLGGAGTEAFF.

This clone was recorded only once. Different DNA sequences within this sample yield the same CDR3. The chain uses TRBV6-1 and TRBJ2-6; D remains unclear. V lost 6 bases and J lost 1, with 7 bases in between. This CDR3 is built from 14 residues. In germline, CDR1 is MNHNS, CDR2 SASEGT. This CDR3 reads CASRPGSGANVLTF. The CDR3, as DNA: TGTGCCAGCAGACCGGGTTCTGGGGCCAACGTCCTGACTTTC.

This clone was counted only a few times. The J gene is TRBJ1-6, the V gene TRBV6-4; D is undetermined. Trimming removed 2 bases at V and 7 bases at J, with 6 bases between. CDR3 size: 13 residues. Germline V gene lookup returns CDR1 MRHNA and CDR2 SNTAGT. DNA of the CDR3: TGTGCCAGCAGTGACATGGGCAATTCACCCCTCCACTTT. Translated, it gives CASSDMGNSPLHF.

This chain links TRBV28 with TRBJ2-7, with D perhaps being TRBD1 or TRBD2 (6 bases each). The CDR3 extends over 11 amino acids. The germline V gene has CDR1 MDHEN and CDR2 SYDVKM. The V end lost 5 bases, the J end lost 11 bases, and 13 bases lay between the germline ends. CDR3 loop: CASSQRGVKYF. The CDR3 DNA follows: TGTGCCAGCAGTCAAAGGGGGGTAAAGTACTTC.

The chain has TRBV6-1 and TRBJ2-7; weak D call: TRBD2 (6 bases). Between the trimmed V and J ends, which lost 8 bases and 5 bases, there was a span of 19 bases. The CDR3 contains 14 residues. From germline, CDR1 is MNHNS and CDR2 SASEGT. In nucleotides, the CDR3 is TGTGCCAGCCCCCCCGGAGGGGCGAGCGACGAGCAGTACTTC. This sequence encodes CASPPGGASDEQYF.

The V gene is TRBV9, the J gene TRBJ1-3; D is undetermined. The V end lost 3 bases, the J end lost 0 bases, and 10 bases lay between the germline ends. Germline values: CDR1 SGDLS, CDR2 YYNGEE. This CDR3 contains 15 residues. CDR3 coding DNA: TGTGCCAGCAGCGGAACAGCCTACTCTGGAAACACCATATATTTT. Translation gives CASSGTAYSGNTIYF.

The V and J genes are TRBV6-1 and TRBJ1-1; D unresolved. The CDR3 spans 14 residues. CDR1 and CDR2 from the germline V gene are MNHNS and SASEGT. Trimming cost V 7 bases and J 0 bases, with 12 bases left between them. The CDR3 loop reads CASTKDGLNTEAFF. The CDR3 DNA reads as TGTGCCAGCACCAAAGACGGCCTGAACACTGAAGCTTTCTTT.